The 8 T cell receptor beta chains presented below share a single source sample, sequenced in a study of control samples from healthy donors and cancer patients. Repertoires were generated with immunoSEQ multiplex PCR, while TCRdb's copy carries only in-frame clones and drops some. Counted here are tens of thousands of clones, approximately 90% occurring once; the ten biggest clones make up around 14%. The specimen sequenced was blood. The source of these receptors is a woman in her 70s in good health.

The chain links TRBV7-5 to TRBJ1-5; the listed D gene, TRBD1, was not tested against the DNA. TRBV7-5 is described as a pseudogene. The CDR3 sequence is 18 residues long. The CDR3 DNA sequence: TGTGCCAGAAGCCAAGTTGGGACACCGAAGCAGGGCAATCAGCCCCAGCATTTT. Translating gives CARSQVGTPKQGNQPQHF.

This clone was counted once. The chain links TRBV7-2 to TRBJ2-5, with 7 bases identical to TRBD2. CDR3 length equals 16 residues. CDR1 and CDR2 from the germline V gene are SGHTA and FQGNSA. Trimming at V came to 1 base and at J to 4 bases, leaving 9 bases not matched to a gene. CDR3 DNA: TGTGCCAGCAGCTTAGTTGGGGGGGGGATACCAGAGACCCAGTACTTC. This gives the protein CASSLVGGGIPETQYF. The whole variable domain, remainder taken from reference TRBV7-2 and TRBJ2-5, is GAGVSQSPSNKVTEKGKDVELRCDPISGHTALYWYRQSLGQGLEFLIYFQGNSAPDKSGLPSDRFSAERTGGSVSTLTIQRTQQEDSAVYLCASSLVGGGIPETQYFGPGTRLLVL.

This clone was counted once. The V and J genes are TRBV5-6 and TRBJ1-2; D is perhaps TRBD1 (5 bases). V was cut by 4 bases and J by 0 bases, with 10 bases left in between. CDR1 and CDR2 from the germline V gene are SGHDT and YYEEEE. The CDR3 consists of 14 residues. In DNA form, the CDR3 reads TGTGCCAGCAGCCCGACAGCCCCTAACTATGGCTACACCTTC. Its protein is CASSPTAPNYGYTF.

This clone was detected only once. J is TRBJ2-1 and V is TRBV4-2; tentatively, D is TRBD2 (6 bases). Germline assignment: CDR1 LGHNA and CDR2 YNFKEQ. CDR3 length: 18 amino acids. V was shortened by 1 base and J by 4 bases, with 20 bases between the two germline ends. The CDR3: CASSQGLVGRFLYNEQFF. The CDR3 bases are TGTGCCAGCAGCCAAGGTTTAGTTGGGAGGTTCCTTTACAATGAGCAGTTCTTC.

The rearrangement uses TRBV7-6 and TRBJ2-3; 9 bases are shared with TRBD1. Losses at the gene ends were 4 bases for V and 3 bases for J; bases not matched to a gene: 5. The CDR3 sequence is 15 residues long. Germline V gives CDR1 SGHVS, CDR2 FNYEAQ. CDR3 loop: CASSSGTGLTDTQYF. The CDR3 DNA follows: TGTGCCAGCAGCTCCGGGACAGGGCTGACAGATACGCAGTATTTT.

V and J are TRBV20-1 and TRBJ1-1, with 8 bases fitting TRBD1. The ends lost 3 bases at V and 4 bases at J; junction bases unmatched: 4. CDR3 size: 13 residues. Per germline, CDR1 DFQATT and CDR2 SNEGSKA (reference sequence). CDR3: CSASHRGGTEAFF. For the CDR3, the DNA is TGCAGTGCTAGTCACAGGGGGGGCACTGAAGCTTTCTTT.

This clone was observed a handful of times. The CDR3 loop reads CASSTQVAIPQPQHF. The DNA of the CDR3 is TGTGCCAGTAGCACACAAGTAGCGATTCCCCAGCCCCAGCATTTT. The chain carries TRBV19 and TRBJ1-5; D not resolved. Trimming cost V 6 bases and J 7 bases, with 19 bases left between them. This CDR3 spans 15 amino acids. Germline CDR1 LNHDA, CDR2 SQIVND (reference sequence). The whole variable domain, filled in from reference TRBV19 and TRBJ1-5, reads DGGITQSPKYLFRKEGQNVTLSCEQNLNHDAMYWYRQDPGQGLRLIYYSQIVNDFQKGDIAEGYSVSREKKESFPLTVTSAQKNPTAFYLCASSTQVAIPQPQHFGDGTRLSIL.

CDR3 region: CASSQPFQGEAFF. The CDR3 DNA is TGTGCCAGCAGTCAACCCTTTCAGGGAGAAGCTTTCTTT. The chain carries TRBV6-5 and TRBJ1-1; tentatively, D is TRBD1 (5 bases). V was cut by 5 bases and J by 8 bases, with 15 bases left in between. CDR3 size: 13 residues. CDR1 is MNHEY and CDR2 is SVGAGI in the germline V gene.